The 28 T cell receptor beta chains listed next were all sequenced from one sample in a study of blood T cell repertoires in COVID-19. Clones were read by immunoSEQ multiplex PCR, and TCRdb kept only the in-frame ones, dropping some. There are roughly 200,000 clones in the sample; about 83% occur only once, and 1.3% lies in the top ten. Specimen: peripheral blood. All receptors come from a woman in her 30s with COVID-19, enrolled during active disease.

This rearrangement joins TRBV4-3 to TRBJ2-1; no clear D. V was cut by 0 bases and J by 0 bases, with 12 bases left in between. Germline CDR1 reads LGHNA; CDR2 reads YSLEER. The CDR3 is 17 amino acids. For the CDR3, the DNA is TGCGCCAGCAGCCAAGATTGGCAGTCCAACTCCTACAATGAGCAGTTCTTC. Its protein product is CASSQDWQSNSYNEQFF.

This CDR3 reads CASSSGFEGQPQHF. DNA of the CDR3: TGTGCCAGCAGTTCTGGATTTGAGGGACAGCCCCAGCATTTT. The V and J genes are TRBV27 and TRBJ1-5; D is uncertain. The CDR3 runs to 14 residues. Germline V gene lookup returns CDR1 MNHEY and CDR2 SMNVEV (reference sequence). V was clipped by 4 bases and J by 7 bases, with 14 bases between them.

The gene calls are TRBV6-1 and TRBJ1-4; D is unclear. The germline V gene has CDR1 MNHNS and CDR2 SASEGT. The CDR3 is made up of 15 amino acids. Trimming took 2 bases from V and 7 from J, leaving 14 bases between them. This CDR3 reads CASSETGWGIEKLFF. The CDR3 coding sequence is TGTGCCAGCAGTGAAACGGGGTGGGGAATTGAAAAACTGTTTTTT.

The chain recombines TRBV27 with TRBJ2-7; 8 nucleotides align to TRBD2. There are 17 residues in the CDR3. From germline, CDR1 is MNHEY and CDR2 SMNVEV (reference sequence). With 2 bases clipped from V and 2 bases from J, the junction kept 11 bases outside the gene matches. The CDR3 DNA is TGTGCCAGCAGTTTAAAGCGCGGGAGGACCCATCCCTACGAGCAGTACTTC. Protein sequence: CASSLKRGRTHPYEQYF.

The chain has TRBV9 and TRBJ2-3; tentatively, D is TRBD2 (6 bases). The CDR3 covers 14 residues. CDR1 is SGDLS and CDR2 is YYNGEE in the germline V gene. Trimming shortened V by 0 bases and J by 4 bases, and 9 bases separated the two germline ends. DNA of the CDR3: TGTGCCAGCAGCGTAGCGGGAGTTTCAGATACGCAGTATTTT. This translates into CASSVAGVSDTQYF.

The chain couples TRBV3-1 (or the pseudogene TRBV3-2) to TRBJ1-6; D is undetermined. Germline CDR1 LGHDT, CDR2 YNNKEL (reference sequence). This CDR3 spans 15 amino acids. The V gene lost 8 bases and the J gene lost 7 bases, with 18 bases spanning the gap. Written as DNA, the CDR3 is TGTGCCAGCTGGGAGGCGGCCAGTACCAATTCACCCCTCCACTTT. Its protein product is CASWEAASTNSPLHF.

The chain is built from TRBV30 and TRBJ1-1, with D hard to call. Germline CDR1 reads GTSNPN; CDR2 reads SVGIG (reference sequence). The CDR3 spans 11 residues. The V gene lost 5 bases and the J gene lost 7 bases, with 11 bases spanning the gap. CDR3 sequence: CAWGITGEAFF. CDR3 DNA: TGTGCCTGGGGGATAACGGGTGAAGCTTTCTTT. Supplemented by reference TRBV30 and TRBJ1-1, the full variable domain reads SQTIHQWPATLVQPVGSPLSLECTVEGTSNPNLYWYRQAAGRGLQLLFYSVGIGQISSEVPQNLSASRPQDRQFILSSKKLLLSDSGFYLCAWGITGEAFFGQGTRLTVV.

The V call is TRBV5-1, the J call TRBJ2-7; 7 positions match TRBD2. CDR3 length: 14 amino acids. Germline CDR1 SGHRS, CDR2 YFSETQ. V trimming: 3 bases; J trimming: 5 bases; junction bases outside the gene matches: 8. CDR3 protein: CASSYLGGVHEQYF. The CDR3 coding sequence is TGCGCCAGCAGCTACCTTGGGGGGGTCCACGAGCAGTACTTC.

This chain uses TRBV7-6 with TRBJ2-7; D gene uncertain. Germline lookup yields CDR1 SGHVS and CDR2 FNYEAQ. The CDR3 length is 15 residues. V was cut by 0 bases and J by 0 bases, with 9 bases left in between. The CDR3 bases are TGTGCCAGCAGCTTAGCAACTTCGAGCTCCTACGAGCAGTACTTC. It is translated as CASSLATSSSYEQYF.

The rearrangement uses TRBV30 and TRBJ2-7; 9 positions agree with TRBD2. The CDR3 totals 13 residues. The V segment lost 4 bases and the J segment 5 bases; nucleotides outside the gene matches: 6. Germline lookup yields CDR1 GTSNPN and CDR2 SVGIG (reference sequence). CDR3 in DNA: TGTGCCTGGAACGGGGCGGGGGGGCACGAGCAGTACTTC. Translated, it gives CAWNGAGGHEQYF.

This chain connects TRBV5-6 to TRBJ2-7, with unresolved D. The germline V gene has CDR1 SGHDT and CDR2 YYEEEE. CDR3 length: 12 amino acids. V dropped 4 bases and J dropped 0 bases, with 5 bases sitting between them. CDR3 bases: TGTGCCAGCAGCCCGAGCTCCTACGAGCAGTACTTC. Protein product: CASSPSSYEQYF.

This clone was picked up one time. The chain uses TRBV18 and TRBJ2-1, with 7 positions matching TRBD2. The CDR3 length is 15 residues. Trimming at V came to 6 bases and at J to 0 bases, leaving 5 bases not matched to a gene. From germline, CDR1 is KGHSH and CDR2 LQKENI. CDR3 sequence reads: CASSDSGFSYNEQFF. For the CDR3, the DNA is TGTGCCAGCTCGGATAGCGGGTTCTCCTACAATGAGCAGTTCTTC. The full variable domain, with the rest looked up from reference TRBV18 and TRBJ2-1, is NAGVMQNPRHLVRRRGQEARLRCSPMKGHSHVYWYRQLPEEGLKFMVYLQKENIIDESGMPKERFSAEFPKEGPSILRIQQVVRGDSAAYFCASSDSGFSYNEQFFGPGTRLTVL.

This clone was seen a single time. This chain connects TRBV27 to TRBJ2-2; the match to TRBD1 covers 10 bases. V shed 3 bases and J 3 bases; nucleotides not matched to a gene: 10. The germline CDR1 and CDR2 sequences are MNHEY and SMNVEV (reference sequence). The CDR3 runs 18 residues. As DNA, the CDR3 is TGTGCCAGCAGTTTTATTCGGGGACAGGGGAAGTACACCGGGGAGCTGTTTTTT. Protein product: CASSFIRGQGKYTGELFF.

This clone was observed once. The genes are TRBV19 and TRBJ1-2, with TRBD1 matching 10 bases. CDR3 length: 15 amino acids. CDR1 is LNHDA and CDR2 is SQIVND in the germline V gene (reference sequence). Losses at the gene ends were 5 bases for V and 3 bases for J; bases not matched to a gene: 6. Here the CDR3 reads CASSLTGTGDYGYTF. The CDR3 DNA is TGTGCCAGTAGTCTGACCGGGACAGGGGACTATGGCTACACCTTC. Looking up the rest from reference TRBV19 and TRBJ1-2 gives the full variable domain: DGGITQSPKYLFRKEGQNVTLSCEQNLNHDAMYWYRQDPGQGLRLIYYSQIVNDFQKGDIAEGYSVSREKKESFPLTVTSAQKNPTAFYLCASSLTGTGDYGYTFGSGTRLTVV.

V gene TRBV7-9 combines with J gene TRBJ2-1, with D uncertain. Germline V gene sequence: CDR1 SEHNR, CDR2 FQNEAQ (reference sequence). V was clipped by 1 base and J by 8 bases, with 9 bases between them. CDR3 length: 13 residues. The CDR3 DNA is TGTGCCAGCAGCTTAGGTAGCATCTATGAGCAGTTCTTC. It specifies CASSLGSIYEQFF.

The rearrangement joins TRBV4-1 to TRBJ2-7, with 8 bases aligning to TRBD2. Germline CDR1 MGHRA, CDR2 YSYEKL. The CDR3 is 18 amino acids. V shed 0 bases and J 0 bases; nucleotides not matched to a gene: 10. The CDR3 loop is CASSQEYGASGGSYEQYF. DNA of the CDR3: TGCGCCAGCAGCCAAGAGTACGGCGCGAGCGGGGGCTCCTACGAGCAGTACTTC.

J is TRBJ2-1 and V is TRBV4-2; 10 positions agree with TRBD2. Germline V gene sequence: CDR1 LGHNA, CDR2 YNFKEQ. The CDR3 is 16 residues long. The V and J ends lost 1 base and 5 bases, in that order; junction bases with no gene match: 5. This chain's CDR3 is CASSQGRTSGDNEQFF. DNA of the CDR3: TGTGCCAGCAGCCAAGGGAGGACTAGCGGAGACAATGAGCAGTTCTTC.

The chain combines TRBV9 with TRBJ1-1, with 7 bases lining up with TRBD1. The V gene's germline CDR1 is SGDLS and CDR2 YYNGEE. The CDR3 spans 13 residues. The trim removed 2 bases at V and 11 bases at J, leaving 9 bases unmatched. The CDR3 protein is CASSVDRDSGAFF. CDR3 bases: TGTGCCAGCAGCGTTGACAGGGATTCTGGGGCTTTCTTT.

This chain uses TRBV6-1 with TRBJ1-6, with D possibly matching TRBD1 (5 bases). V dropped 3 bases and J dropped 7 bases, with 10 bases sitting between them. There are 14 residues in the CDR3. Germline-derived CDR1 and CDR2 are MNHNS and SASEGT. The CDR3 here is CASSEEGVNSPLHF. The CDR3, as DNA: TGTGCCAGCAGTGAGGAAGGGGTCAATTCACCCCTCCACTTT.

The chain is built from TRBV5-4 and TRBJ2-3, with 7 bases aligning to TRBD1. Trimming at V came to 0 bases and at J to 2 bases, leaving 12 bases not matched to a gene. The CDR3 extends over 18 amino acids. From germline, CDR1 is SGHNT and CDR2 YYREEE (reference sequence). The CDR3 DNA reads TGTGCCAGCAGCTTGGGGCCGGGACAGTCCCTTTCCACAGATACGCAGTATTTT. The encoded protein is CASSLGPGQSLSTDTQYF.

CDR3: CASRTELNTEAFF. DNA for the CDR3: TGTGCCAGTAGGACAGAATTGAACACTGAAGCTTTCTTT. The chain employs TRBV19 and TRBJ1-1; a weak D match, TRBD1 (5 bases). This CDR3 is 13 amino acids long. V dropped 6 bases and J dropped 0 bases, with 8 bases sitting between them. CDR1 LNHDA and CDR2 SQIVND come from the germline V gene (reference sequence).

This chain connects TRBV19 to TRBJ2-3; 10 bases match TRBD1. The CDR3 contains 17 residues. Looked up from germline, CDR1 is LNHDA and CDR2 is SQIVND (reference sequence). V lost 3 bases and J lost 4; bases outside the gene matches: 10. The CDR3 nucleotides are TGTGCCAGTAGTATCAGAGGCGGGACAGGGGTCCCAGATACGCAGTATTTT. Amino acid sequence: CASSIRGGTGVPDTQYF.

This clone was seen only once. The chain is built from TRBV28 and TRBJ1-6; D remains ambiguous. V was shortened by 2 bases and J by 0 bases, with 8 bases between the two germline ends. The germline gives CDR1 MDHEN, CDR2 SYDVKM. CDR3 size: 16 residues. The DNA for the CDR3 is TGTGCCAGCAGTTTAAGAGAACTCTCCTATAATTCACCCCTCCACTTT. This encodes CASSLRELSYNSPLHF.

The chain uses TRBV5-1 and TRBJ1-6, with 7 bases that match TRBD1. The CDR3 is 15 amino acids. CDR1 and CDR2 from the germline V gene are SGHRS and YFSETQ. V lost 4 bases to trimming and J lost 5 bases; unmatched junction nucleotides: 6. CDR3 nucleotide sequence: TGCGCCAGCAGCCACGGCGGGACAGATAATTCACCCCTCCACTTT. Amino acid sequence: CASSHGGTDNSPLHF. Complete variable domain (other parts from reference TRBV5-1 and TRBJ1-6): KAGVTQTPRYLIKTRGQQVTLSCSPISGHRSVSWYQQTPGQGLQFLFEYFSETQRNKGNFPGRFSGRQFSNSRSEMNVSTLELGDSALYLCASSHGGTDNSPLHFGNGTRLTVT.

The rearrangement uses TRBV18 and TRBJ2-5, with 10 bases matching TRBD2. J gave up 5 bases and V 6 bases, and 9 bases lay outside the gene matches. The CDR3 spans 15 residues. Germline assignment: CDR1 KGHSH and CDR2 LQKENI. The CDR3 reads CASSGARTSGETQYF. Written as DNA, the CDR3 is TGTGCCAGCTCGGGGGCTAGGACTAGCGGTGAGACCCAGTACTTC.

This clone was observed once. The V and J genes are TRBV6-2 or TRBV6-3 and TRBJ2-1; possible D gene TRBD2, 6 bases. The CDR3 length is 16 residues. V was trimmed by 4 bases and J by 7 bases, leaving 20 bases between them. Per the germline V gene, CDR1 is MNHEY and CDR2 is SVGEGT. CDR3 in amino acids: CASSSPREITYNEQFF. DNA for the CDR3: TGTGCCAGCAGTTCCCCTCGGGAGATCACATATAATGAGCAGTTCTTC.

The chain joins TRBV10-1 to TRBJ2-3; D remains unclear. The CDR3 spans 14 residues. The V and J ends lost 4 bases and 2 bases respectively, with 10 bases between them. CDR1 and CDR2 from the germline V gene are WNHNN and SYGVQD (reference sequence). The CDR3 loop reads CASSAVATTDTQYF. CDR3 in DNA: TGCGCCAGCAGTGCTGTAGCCACCACAGATACGCAGTATTTT.

The chain combines TRBV6-5 with TRBJ2-2, with TRBD2 matching 8 bases. Germline V gene data show CDR1 as MNHEY and CDR2 as SVGAGI. There are 14 residues in the CDR3. Losses at the gene ends were 6 bases for V and 6 bases for J; bases not matched to a gene: 6. DNA of the CDR3: TGTGCCAGCAGCTCCAAGACTAGCGCCGGGGAGCTGTTTTTT. This codes for CASSSKTSAGELFF.